This T cell receptor (beta chain) came from a study of response to subunit inactivated influenza vaccine. The CDR3 covers 14 residues. V lost 2 bases and J 4 bases, leaving 13 bases between the germline ends. In germline, CDR1 is SGHRS, CDR2 YFSETQ. General study points: Each seasonal influenza vaccination recruits few new T cells, the authors suggested.

Each CDR3 protein gets one entry after TCRdb re-called the RT-PCR reads with MiXCR. The sample records around 580,000 distinct CDR3 sequences, 12% to 15% being singletons. On this clonotype: Its antigen remains unknown.

This clonotype was obtained from a man aged 50 to 59 who received an inactivated influenza vaccine. The source material was PBMCs from blood, sampled approximately 13 days after vaccination. The genes are TRBV5-1 and TRBJ2-7, with D possibly TRBD2 on 5 matching bases. The CDR3 loop reads CASSFGNRAYEQYF. The CDR3 DNA is TGCGCCAGCAGCTTCGGGAACCGAGCATACGAGCAGTACTTC.